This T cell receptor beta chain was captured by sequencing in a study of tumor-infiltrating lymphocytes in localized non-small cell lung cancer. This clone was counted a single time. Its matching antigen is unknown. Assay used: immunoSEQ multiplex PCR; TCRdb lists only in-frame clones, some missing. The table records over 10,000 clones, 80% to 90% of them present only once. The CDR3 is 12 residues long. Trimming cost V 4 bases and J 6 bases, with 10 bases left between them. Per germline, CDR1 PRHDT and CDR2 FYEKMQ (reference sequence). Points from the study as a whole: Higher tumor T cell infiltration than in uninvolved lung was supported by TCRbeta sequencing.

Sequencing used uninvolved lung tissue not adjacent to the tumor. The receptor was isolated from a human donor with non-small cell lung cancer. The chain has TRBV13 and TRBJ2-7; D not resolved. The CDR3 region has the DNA TGTGCCAGCAGCTACTCCACCCGCGAGCAGTACTTC. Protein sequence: CASSYSTREQYF.